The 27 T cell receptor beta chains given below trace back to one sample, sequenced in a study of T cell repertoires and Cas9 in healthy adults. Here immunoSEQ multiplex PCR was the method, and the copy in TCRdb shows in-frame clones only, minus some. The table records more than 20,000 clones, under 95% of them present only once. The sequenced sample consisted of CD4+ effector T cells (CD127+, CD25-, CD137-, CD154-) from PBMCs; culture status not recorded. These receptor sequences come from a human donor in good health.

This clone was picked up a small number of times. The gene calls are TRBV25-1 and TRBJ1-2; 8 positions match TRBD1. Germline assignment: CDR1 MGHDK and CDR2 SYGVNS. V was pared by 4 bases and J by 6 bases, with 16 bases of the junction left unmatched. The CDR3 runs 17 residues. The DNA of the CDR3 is TGTGCCAGCAGTGCAGGACAGGGTGAGAGCTTAGCAGATGGCTACACCTTC. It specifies CASSAGQGESLADGYTF.

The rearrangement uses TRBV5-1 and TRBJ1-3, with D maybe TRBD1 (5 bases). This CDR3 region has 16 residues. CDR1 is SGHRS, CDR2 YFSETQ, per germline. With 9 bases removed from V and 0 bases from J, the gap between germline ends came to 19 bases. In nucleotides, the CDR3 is TGCGCCACCGCCTGGGGACCCCCAGGCTCTGGAAACACCATATATTTT. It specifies CATAWGPPGSGNTIYF.

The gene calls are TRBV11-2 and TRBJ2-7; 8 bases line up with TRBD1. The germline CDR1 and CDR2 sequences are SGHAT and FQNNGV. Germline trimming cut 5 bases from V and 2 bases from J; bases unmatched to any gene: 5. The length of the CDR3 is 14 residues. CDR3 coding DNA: TGTGCCAGCAGCCGCGGGACAGGACCCTACGAGCAGTACGTC. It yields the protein CASSRGTGPYEQYV.

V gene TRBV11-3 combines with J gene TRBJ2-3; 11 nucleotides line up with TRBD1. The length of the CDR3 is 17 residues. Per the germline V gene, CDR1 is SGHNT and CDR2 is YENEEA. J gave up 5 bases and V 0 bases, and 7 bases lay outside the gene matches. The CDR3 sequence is CASSLDVVGQGVDTQYF. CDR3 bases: TGTGCCAGCAGCTTAGATGTTGTGGGACAGGGGGTAGATACGCAGTATTTT.

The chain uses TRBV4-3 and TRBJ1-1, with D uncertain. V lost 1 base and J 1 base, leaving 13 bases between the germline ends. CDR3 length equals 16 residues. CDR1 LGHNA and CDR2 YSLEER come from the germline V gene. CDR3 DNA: TGCGCCAGCAGCCAAGGAAACAGAAACCAGAACACTGAAGCTTTCTTT. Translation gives CASSQGNRNQNTEAFF.

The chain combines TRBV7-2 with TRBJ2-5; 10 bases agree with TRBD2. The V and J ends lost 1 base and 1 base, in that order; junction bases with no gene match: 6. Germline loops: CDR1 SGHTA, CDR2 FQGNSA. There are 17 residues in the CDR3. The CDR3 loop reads CASSLGSLAGAQETQYF. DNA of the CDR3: TGTGCCAGCAGCTTAGGTTCCCTAGCGGGGGCCCAAGAGACCCAGTACTTC.

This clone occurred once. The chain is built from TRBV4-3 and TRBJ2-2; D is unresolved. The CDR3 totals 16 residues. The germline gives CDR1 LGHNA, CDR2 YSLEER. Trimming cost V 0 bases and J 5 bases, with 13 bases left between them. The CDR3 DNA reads TGCGCCAGCAGCCAAGATCCCGACACCACTACCGGGGAGCTGTTTTTT. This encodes CASSQDPDTTTGELFF.

The DNA for the CDR3 is TGTGCCAGTAGATCCCCGAAGCGAGGTACCGGGGAGCTGTTTTTT. Protein product: CASRSPKRGTGELFF. The V and J genes are TRBV19 and TRBJ2-2; D remains unclear. The V end lost 6 bases, the J end lost 5 bases, and 16 bases lay between the germline ends. Germline CDR1 and CDR2: LNHDA and SQIVND (reference sequence). The CDR3 length is 15 residues.

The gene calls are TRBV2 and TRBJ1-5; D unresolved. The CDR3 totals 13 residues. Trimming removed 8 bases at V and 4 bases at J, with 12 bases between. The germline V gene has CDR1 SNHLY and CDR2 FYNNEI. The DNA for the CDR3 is TGTGCCAGCGAAAGGAACAAAAATCAGCCCCAGCATTTT. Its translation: CASERNKNQPQHF.

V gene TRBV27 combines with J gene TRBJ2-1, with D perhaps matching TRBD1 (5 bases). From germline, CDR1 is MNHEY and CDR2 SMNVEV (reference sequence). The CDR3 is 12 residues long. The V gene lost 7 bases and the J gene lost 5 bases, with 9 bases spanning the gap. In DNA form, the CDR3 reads TGTGCCAGCAAAACGACAGACAATGAGCAGTTCTTC. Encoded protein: CASKTTDNEQFF.

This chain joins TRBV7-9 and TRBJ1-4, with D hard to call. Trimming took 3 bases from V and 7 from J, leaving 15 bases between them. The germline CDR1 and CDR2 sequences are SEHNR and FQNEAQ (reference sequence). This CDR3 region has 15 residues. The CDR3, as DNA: TGTGCCAGCAGCTTCTCCCAGGATGTACTTGAAAAACTGTTTTTT. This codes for CASSFSQDVLEKLFF.

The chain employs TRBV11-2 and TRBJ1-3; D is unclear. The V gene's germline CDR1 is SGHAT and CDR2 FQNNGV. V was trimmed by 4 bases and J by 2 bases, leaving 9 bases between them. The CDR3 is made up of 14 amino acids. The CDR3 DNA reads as TGTGCCAGCAGCTCGAGAGGTACTGGAAACACCATATATTTT. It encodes CASSSRGTGNTIYF.

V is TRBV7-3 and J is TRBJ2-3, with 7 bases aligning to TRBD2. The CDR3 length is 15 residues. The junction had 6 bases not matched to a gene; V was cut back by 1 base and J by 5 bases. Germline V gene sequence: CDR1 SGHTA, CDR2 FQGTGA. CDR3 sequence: CASSLIRREGDTQYF. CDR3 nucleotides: TGTGCCAGCAGCTTAATACGCAGGGAGGGAGATACGCAGTATTTT.

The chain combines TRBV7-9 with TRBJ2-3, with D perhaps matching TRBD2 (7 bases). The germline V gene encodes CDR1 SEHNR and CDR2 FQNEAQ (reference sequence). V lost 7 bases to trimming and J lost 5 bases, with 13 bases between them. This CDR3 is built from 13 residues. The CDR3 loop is CASKGGVVDTQYF. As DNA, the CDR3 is TGTGCCAGCAAGGGGGGGGTAGTAGATACGCAGTATTTT.

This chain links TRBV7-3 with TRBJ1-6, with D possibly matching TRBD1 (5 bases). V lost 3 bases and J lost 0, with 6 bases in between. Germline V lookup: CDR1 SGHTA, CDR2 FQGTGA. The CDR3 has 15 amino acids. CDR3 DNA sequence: TGTGCCAGCAGCTTGAGGGGCTCCTATAATTCACCCCTCCACTTT. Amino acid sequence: CASSLRGSYNSPLHF.

DNA for the CDR3: TGTGCCAGCAGCGTAACCCACCCCGATACGCAGTATTTT. It codes for CASSVTHPDTQYF. The V and J genes are TRBV9 and TRBJ2-3; D remains unclear. CDR3 length: 13 residues. V was shortened by 1 base and J by 6 bases, with 9 bases between the two germline ends. The germline V gene encodes CDR1 SGDLS and CDR2 YYNGEE.

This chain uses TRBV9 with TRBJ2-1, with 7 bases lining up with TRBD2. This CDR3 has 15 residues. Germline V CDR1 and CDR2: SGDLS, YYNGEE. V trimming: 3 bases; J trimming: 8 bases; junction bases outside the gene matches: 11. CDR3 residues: CASSAEGGSWHEQFF. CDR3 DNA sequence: TGTGCCAGCAGCGCGGAGGGCGGGAGTTGGCATGAGCAGTTCTTC.

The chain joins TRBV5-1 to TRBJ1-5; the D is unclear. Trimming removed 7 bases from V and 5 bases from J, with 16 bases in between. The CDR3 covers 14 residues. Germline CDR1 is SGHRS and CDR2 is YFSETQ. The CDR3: CASSDGKRDQPQHF. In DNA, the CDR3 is TGCGCCAGCTCTGACGGGAAGCGAGATCAGCCCCAGCATTTT. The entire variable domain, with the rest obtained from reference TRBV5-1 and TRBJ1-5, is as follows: KAGVTQTPRYLIKTRGQQVTLSCSPISGHRSVSWYQQTPGQGLQFLFEYFSETQRNKGNFPGRFSGRQFSNSRSEMNVSTLELGDSALYLCASSDGKRDQPQHFGDGTRLSIL.

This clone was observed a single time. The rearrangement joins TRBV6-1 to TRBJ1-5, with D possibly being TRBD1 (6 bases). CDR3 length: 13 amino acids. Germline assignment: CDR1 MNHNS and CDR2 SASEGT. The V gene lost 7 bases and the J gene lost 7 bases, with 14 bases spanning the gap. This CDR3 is CASNNREGQPQHF. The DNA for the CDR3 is TGTGCCAGCAACAACAGGGAAGGGCAGCCCCAGCATTTT.

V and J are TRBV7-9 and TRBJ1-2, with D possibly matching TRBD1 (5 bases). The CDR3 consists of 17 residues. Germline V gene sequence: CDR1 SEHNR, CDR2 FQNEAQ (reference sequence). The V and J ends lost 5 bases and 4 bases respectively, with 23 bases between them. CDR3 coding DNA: TGTGCCAGCAGCGAACTAACGGGGGTTTCGGCGCGCTATGGCTACACCTTC. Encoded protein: CASSELTGVSARYGYTF.

The CDR3 DNA reads TGTGCCAGCAGCTATCCCCTCGCGGGCTACACCTTC. This codes for CASSYPLAGYTF. The chain combines TRBV5-4 with TRBJ1-2; D remains ambiguous. V lost 3 bases and J 8 bases, leaving 11 bases between the germline ends. Germline CDR1 SGHNT, CDR2 YYREEE (reference sequence). The CDR3 contains 12 residues.

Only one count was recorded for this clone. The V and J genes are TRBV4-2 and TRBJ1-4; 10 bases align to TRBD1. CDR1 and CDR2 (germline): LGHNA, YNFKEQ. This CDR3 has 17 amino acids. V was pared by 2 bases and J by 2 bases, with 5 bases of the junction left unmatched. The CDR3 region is CASSQRDRGMTNEKLFF. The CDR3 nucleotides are TGTGCCAGCAGCCAACGGGACAGGGGAATGACTAATGAAAAACTGTTTTTT.

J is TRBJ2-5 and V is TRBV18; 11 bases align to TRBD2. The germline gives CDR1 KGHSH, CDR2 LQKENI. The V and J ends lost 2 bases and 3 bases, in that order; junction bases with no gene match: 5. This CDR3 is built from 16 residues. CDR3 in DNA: TGTGCCAGCTCACCAGCAAAGACTAGCGGGGAAGAGACCCAGTACTTC. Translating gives CASSPAKTSGEETQYF.

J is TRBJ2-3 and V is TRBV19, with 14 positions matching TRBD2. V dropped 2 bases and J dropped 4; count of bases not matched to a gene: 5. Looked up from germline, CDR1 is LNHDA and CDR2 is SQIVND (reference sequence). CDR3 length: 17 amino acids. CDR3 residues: CASSINRLAGGADTQYF. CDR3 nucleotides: TGTGCCAGTAGTATAAATCGACTAGCGGGGGGGGCAGATACGCAGTATTTT.

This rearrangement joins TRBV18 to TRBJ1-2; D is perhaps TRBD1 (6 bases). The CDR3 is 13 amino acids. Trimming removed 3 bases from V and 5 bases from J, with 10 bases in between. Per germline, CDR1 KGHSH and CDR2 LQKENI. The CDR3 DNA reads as TGTGCCAGCTCACCGGGACAAGAATATGGCTACACCTTC. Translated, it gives CASSPGQEYGYTF. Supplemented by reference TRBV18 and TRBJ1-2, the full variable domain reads NAGVMQNPRHLVRRRGQEARLRCSPMKGHSHVYWYRQLPEEGLKFMVYLQKENIIDESGMPKERFSAEFPKEGPSILRIQQVVRGDSAAYFCASSPGQEYGYTFGSGTRLTVV.

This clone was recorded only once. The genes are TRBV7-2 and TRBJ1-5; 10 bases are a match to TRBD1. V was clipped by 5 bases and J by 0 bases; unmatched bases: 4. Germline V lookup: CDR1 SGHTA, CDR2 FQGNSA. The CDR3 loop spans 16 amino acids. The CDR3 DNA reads TGTGCCAGCAGCGGACAGGGGGGGTATAGCAATCAGCCCCAGCATTTT. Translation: CASSGQGGYSNQPQHF. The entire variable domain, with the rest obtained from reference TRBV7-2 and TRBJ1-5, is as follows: GAGVSQSPSNKVTEKGKDVELRCDPISGHTALYWYRQSLGQGLEFLIYFQGNSAPDKSGLPSDRFSAERTGGSVSTLTIQRTQQEDSAVYLCASSGQGGYSNQPQHFGDGTRLSIL.

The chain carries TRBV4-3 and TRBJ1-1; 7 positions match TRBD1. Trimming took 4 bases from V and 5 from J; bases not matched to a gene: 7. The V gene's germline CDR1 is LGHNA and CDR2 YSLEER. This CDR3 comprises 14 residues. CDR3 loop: CASSRNPGGTEAFF. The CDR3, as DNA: TGCGCCAGCAGCCGCAATCCAGGGGGGACTGAAGCTTTCTTT.